A single sample gave rise to the 29 T cell receptor beta chains below, sequenced in a study of blood T cells in healthy people across ages. Sample-barcoded 5' priming and a J-beta primer mix drove a second PCR of roughly 6 to 12 cycles. A single record per CDR3 protein comes from TCRdb applying MiXCR to the 5' RACE reads. Among about 580,000 distinct CDR3 sequences listed, roughly 48% were seen once. The source material was blood. All receptors come from a man at least 80 years old in good health.

Concerning this clonotype itself: This may stem from a read error, because a much larger clone lies one nucleotide away. CDR3: CASSQANGQKGAEQYF. CDR3 coding DNA: TGTGCCAGCAGCCAAGCCAATGGACAGAAAGGGGCCGAGCAGTACTTC. V usage is TRBV4-2 and J usage is TRBJ2-5; TRBD1 is a possible D gene (6 bases). The last part of the DNA fits TRBJ2-7 better; the J call may be wrong. This CDR3 is 16 amino acids long. The V gene's germline CDR1 is LGHNA and CDR2 YNFKEQ.

About this clonotype: Since a much larger clone is just one base distant, this may be a read error. The V call is TRBV6-5, the J call TRBJ1-5; D call uncertain. The CDR3 runs to 14 residues. Germline CDR1 reads MNHEY; CDR2 reads SVGAGI. The CDR3 coding sequence is TGTGCCAGCAGTGACTCGAGCAGCAATCAGCCCCAGCATTTT. Amino acids: CASSDSSSNQPQHF.

The table lists this clonotype with a few counts. This may be a read error: a much more frequent sequence differs by one nucleotide. The chain recombines TRBV6-6 with TRBJ1-1; weak D call: TRBD1 (5 bases). V was clipped by 5 bases and J by 0 bases, with 10 bases between them. The germline V gene encodes CDR1 MNHNY and CDR2 SVGAGI (reference sequence). The CDR3 runs to 14 residues. The CDR3: CASSAQGLNTEAFF. As DNA, the CDR3 is TGTGCCAGCAGTGCCCAGGGACTGAACACTGAAGCTTTCTTT.

This clonotype was found many times. This chain uses TRBV9 with TRBJ2-7; D gene unclear. Trimming took 0 bases from V and 4 from J, leaving 14 bases between them. CDR1 SGDLS and CDR2 YYNGEE come from the germline V gene. The CDR3 totals 15 residues. CDR3 region: CASSVGGGVNYEQYF. As DNA, the CDR3 is TGTGCCAGCAGCGTAGGGGGTGGGGTGAATTACGAGCAGTACTTC.

The chain employs TRBV14 and TRBJ1-1; 11 positions match TRBD1. Germline loops: CDR1 SGHDN, CDR2 FVKESK. The CDR3 is made up of 13 amino acids. V shed 4 bases and J 8 bases; nucleotides not matched to a gene: 3. CDR3 nucleotides: TGTGCCAGCAGCCCCGGACAGGGGGCGGAAGCTTTCTTT. Amino acids: CASSPGQGAEAFF.

The chain links TRBV20-1 to TRBJ1-5; perhaps TRBD1 as D (5 bases). V was cut by 3 bases and J by 7 bases, with 16 bases left in between. CDR3 length: 14 residues. Per germline, CDR1 DFQATT and CDR2 SNEGSKA (reference sequence). The CDR3 loop reads CSARSGDLGQPQHF. The DNA of the CDR3 is TGCAGTGCTAGGTCCGGGGACTTGGGACAGCCCCAGCATTTT.

The chain joins TRBV2 to TRBJ2-7; no clear D gene. V shed 0 bases and J shed 0 bases, with 9 bases lying between them. The CDR3 runs to 15 residues. Per germline, CDR1 SNHLY and CDR2 FYNNEI. The DNA for the CDR3 is TGTGCCAGCAGTGAAGCCCCCAGGCTCTCCTACGAGCAGTACTTC. This translates into CASSEAPRLSYEQYF. Full variable domain (remainder filled in from reference TRBV2 and TRBJ2-7): EPEVTQTPSHQVTQMGQEVILRCVPISNHLYFYWYRQILGQKVEFLVSFYNNEISEKSEIFDDQFSVERPDGSNFTLKIRSTKLEDSAMYFCASSEAPRLSYEQYFGPGTRLTVT.

This clonotype was counted between two and nine times. The rearrangement uses TRBV7-2 and TRBJ2-4, with TRBD2 as a possible D gene (5 bases). Judging by the DNA end, TRBJ2-7 fits better; the J call may be wrong. This CDR3 contains 14 residues. Germline assignment: CDR1 SGHTA and CDR2 FQGNSA. The CDR3 loop reads CASSYPGFYYEQYF. CDR3 bases: TGTGCCAGCAGTTATCCGGGATTTTACTACGAGCAGTACTTC.

This clonotype was seen more than once but under ten times. V and J are TRBV11-2 and TRBJ2-5; TRBD2 agrees at 12 bases. CDR1 is SGHAT, CDR2 FQNNGV, per germline. J was trimmed by 4 bases and V by 5 bases; bases with no gene match: 8. CDR3 length: 16 residues. DNA of the CDR3: TGTGCCAGCAGCCCTACGACTAGCGGGAGATTAGAGACCCAGTACTTC. This sequence encodes CASSPTTSGRLETQYF. The variable domain in full, with the rest retrieved from reference TRBV11-2 and TRBJ2-5, is EAGVAQSPRYKIIEKRQSVAFWCNPISGHATLYWYQQILGQGPKLLIQFQNNGVVDDSQLPKDRFSAERLKGVDSTLKIQPAKLEDSAVYLCASSPTTSGRLETQYFGPGTRLLVL.

This clonotype was observed a handful of times. The rearrangement links TRBV20-1 to TRBJ1-5; D gene unclear. This CDR3 comprises 14 residues. Germline V lookup: CDR1 DFQATT, CDR2 SNEGSKA (reference sequence). With 6 bases removed from V and 5 bases from J, the gap between germline ends came to 17 bases. CDR3 sequence reads: CSAHPPGRDQPQHF. In nucleotides, the CDR3 is TGCAGTGCACATCCCCCGGGGAGGGATCAGCCCCAGCATTTT.

This clonotype was picked up a small number of times. This chain joins TRBV20-1 and TRBJ2-2; 13 nucleotides align to TRBD2. Trimming at V came to 6 bases and at J to 5 bases, leaving 6 bases not matched to a gene. This CDR3 is 15 amino acids long. Germline loops: CDR1 DFQATT, CDR2 SNEGSKA (reference sequence). CDR3 DNA: TGCAGTGCCACTAGCGGGGGGGTCCTTACCGGGGAGCTGTTTTTT. Amino acids: CSATSGGVLTGELFF.

This clonotype was seen only a few times. This chain uses TRBV7-2 with TRBJ1-2; TRBD1 is a possible D gene (6 bases). Trimming took 5 bases from V and 2 from J, leaving 21 bases between them. CDR3 length: 17 residues. The germline gives CDR1 SGHTA, CDR2 FQGNSA. In DNA form, the CDR3 reads TGTGCCAGCAGCATTACCCCTGCCACAGGGCCCAACTATGGCTACACCTTC. Encoded protein: CASSITPATGPNYGYTF.

The chain carries TRBV4-1 and TRBJ2-5, with 7 positions matching TRBD1. This CDR3 is built from 16 residues. In germline, CDR1 is MGHRA, CDR2 YSYEKL. Trimming took 1 base from V and 1 from J; bases not matched to a gene: 6. The CDR3 here is CASSQGKGAGQETQYF. CDR3 in DNA: TGCGCCAGCAGCCAAGGCAAGGGGGCTGGCCAAGAGACCCAGTACTTC.

The chain couples TRBV7-2 to TRBJ2-7; the D gene is possibly TRBD2 (6 bases). V was clipped by 1 base and J by 4 bases, with 26 bases between them. The V gene's germline CDR1 is SGHTA and CDR2 FQGNSA. The CDR3 is 19 amino acids. The CDR3 DNA sequence: TGTGCCAGCAGCTTAGTAGGGGCGGGGCGGGCCCGAAGGGCATACGAGCAGTACTTC. Its protein is CASSLVGAGRARRAYEQYF.

The chain recombines TRBV7-2 with TRBJ1-2; a possible D gene is TRBD1 (5 bases). The CDR3 has 13 amino acids. CDR1 is SGHTA and CDR2 is FQGNSA in the germline V gene. V lost 4 bases, J lost 3 bases, and 9 bases lay in between. The CDR3 bases are TGTGCCAGCAGCTCGGGACCTTACTATGGCTACACCTTC. Translated: CASSSGPYYGYTF. Complete variable domain (other parts from reference TRBV7-2 and TRBJ1-2): GAGVSQSPSNKVTEKGKDVELRCDPISGHTALYWYRQSLGQGLEFLIYFQGNSAPDKSGLPSDRFSAERTGGSVSTLTIQRTQQEDSAVYLCASSSGPYYGYTFGSGTRLTVV.

In its sample, this clonotype was seen many times. The V gene is TRBV6-5, the J gene TRBJ2-7, with D uncertain. The germline V gene has CDR1 MNHEY and CDR2 SVGAGI. Trimming removed 8 bases from V and 2 bases from J, with 13 bases in between. This CDR3 spans 13 amino acids. This CDR3 is CASLDPRTYEQYF. CDR3 DNA sequence: TGTGCCAGCCTGGATCCCAGGACCTACGAGCAGTACTTC.

J is TRBJ2-7 and V is TRBV6-2 or TRBV6-3; D is perhaps TRBD2 (5 bases). V was pared by 5 bases and J by 2 bases, with 7 bases between. The CDR3 loop spans 12 amino acids. Germline CDR1 and CDR2: MNHEY and SVGEGT. The DNA for the CDR3 is TGTGCCAGCAGTCAGACTACCTACGAGCAGTACTTC. Translating it yields CASSQTTYEQYF.

A note on this clonotype: One end of the junction does not line up with germline, which may come from a read error. The CDR3 here is CAISLRRQGSETQYF. The DNA of the CDR3 is TGTGCCATCAGCTTACGGCGGCAAGGATCAGAGACCCAGTACTTC. The gene calls are TRBV11-2 and TRBJ2-5; D is ambiguous. CDR3 size: 15 residues. The germline gives CDR1 SGHAT, CDR2 FQNNGV.

This clonotype was counted once. CDR3: CASSQVSPGAGVGADTQYF. CDR3 in DNA: TGCGCCAGCAGCCAAGTGTCCCCTGGAGCGGGAGTCGGGGCAGATACGCAGTATTTT. The chain joins TRBV4-3 to TRBJ2-3; 8 bases agree with TRBD2. The germline CDR1 and CDR2 sequences are LGHNA and YSLEER. V gave up 1 base and J gave up 4 bases; unmatched junction bases: 16. The CDR3 has 19 amino acids.

This clonotype was seen at least ten times. This sequence joins TRBV6-5 and TRBJ2-1; the match to TRBD1 covers 8 bases. The CDR3 totals 14 residues. The V and J ends lost 5 bases and 8 bases, in that order; junction bases with no gene match: 8. CDR1 and CDR2 (germline): MNHEY, SVGAGI. Here the CDR3 DNA reads TGTGCCAGCAGTCCGGACAGGGAAGTGGATGAGCAGTTCTTC. This sequence encodes CASSPDREVDEQFF.

The chain has TRBV25-1 and TRBJ2-3, with 7 bases matching TRBD2. Trimming removed 7 bases from V and 3 bases from J; junction bases left unmatched: 13. This CDR3 has 16 residues. Per germline, CDR1 MGHDK and CDR2 SYGVNS. DNA for the CDR3: TGTGCCAGCACCTCCCCTGGGAGCGGGGCTACAGATACGCAGTATTTT. Amino acids: CASTSPGSGATDTQYF.

This clonotype has just a few counts. V gene TRBV12-3 or TRBV12-4 combines with J gene TRBJ2-4; a possible D gene is TRBD2 (7 bases). V was pared by 3 bases and J by 2 bases, with 11 bases between. The CDR3 contains 15 residues. The CDR3 DNA follows: TGTGCCAGCAGTTTTGGGGGGGACACCAAAAACATTCAGTACTTC. It is translated as CASSFGGDTKNIQYF.

The chain couples TRBV10-3 to TRBJ2-1; D unclear. The ends were cut back, 4 bases at V and 5 bases at J, with 9 bases in the middle. CDR1 ENHRY and CDR2 SYGVKD come from the germline V gene. The CDR3 totals 13 residues. The chain's CDR3 is CAISGQPDNEQFF. The DNA of the CDR3 is TGTGCCATCAGTGGACAACCCGACAATGAGCAGTTCTTC.

This clonotype is a singleton in its sample. The V and J genes are TRBV28 and TRBJ2-1, with TRBD1 identical over 12 bases. J lost 9 bases, V lost 7 bases, and 25 bases had no gene match. This CDR3 has 20 residues. CDR1 is MDHEN and CDR2 is SYDVKM in the germline V gene. CDR3 sequence: CASTPLGQGAVSGKNGEQFF. The CDR3 DNA reads TGTGCCAGCACCCCGCTGGGACAGGGGGCCGTTAGCGGGAAAAATGGTGAGCAGTTCTTC.

This clonotype was found a few times. The chain recombines TRBV12-3 or TRBV12-4 with TRBJ2-1, with 8 bases that match TRBD2. The CDR3 has 16 amino acids. Unmatched junction bases numbered 8, after V lost 2 bases and J lost 5 bases. The DNA of the CDR3 is TGTGCCAGCAGTTTATTAAGGAGCGGGGGAAACAATGAGCAGTTCTTC. As protein: CASSLLRSGGNNEQFF.

This chain connects TRBV10-2 to TRBJ1-5; TRBD1 is a possible D gene (5 bases). Germline V lookup: CDR1 WSHSY, CDR2 SAAADI. Deletions cut 1 base from V and 5 bases from J, with 6 bases between. This CDR3 region has 13 residues. DNA for the CDR3: TGCGCCAGCAGTGAGTGGGGGGATCAGCCCCAGCATTTT. Amino acid sequence: CASSEWGDQPQHF.

The CDR3 nucleotides are TGCAGTGCTAGGGTAGGGCCTGGGGGGTACGAGCAGTACTTC. Encoded protein: CSARVGPGGYEQYF. The chain carries TRBV20-1 and TRBJ2-7, with TRBD2 as a possible D gene (6 bases). The V and J ends lost 3 bases and 4 bases respectively, with 16 bases between them. Germline V lookup: CDR1 DFQATT, CDR2 SNEGSKA (reference sequence). This CDR3 is 14 amino acids long.

V usage is TRBV5-1 and J usage is TRBJ2-7; TRBD2 might be the D (5 bases). The CDR3 runs to 14 residues. Trimming took 6 bases from V and 1 from J, leaving 14 bases between them. Germline V gene sequence: CDR1 SGHRS, CDR2 YFSETQ. The CDR3 loop reads CASTEGGSSYEQYF. In DNA, the CDR3 is TGCGCCAGCACCGAAGGTGGGAGTTCCTACGAGCAGTACTTC.

A few counts support this clonotype. The chain is built from TRBV20-1 and TRBJ1-4; D remains unclear. Germline loops: CDR1 DFQATT, CDR2 SNEGSKA (reference sequence). The CDR3 is 16 residues long. Between the trimmed V and J ends, which lost 0 bases and 8 bases, there was a span of 19 bases. Written as DNA, the CDR3 is TGCAGTGCTAGAGATTTTCGTAGGAGGGAAGGGGAAAAACTGTTTTTT. Translating gives CSARDFRRREGEKLFF.